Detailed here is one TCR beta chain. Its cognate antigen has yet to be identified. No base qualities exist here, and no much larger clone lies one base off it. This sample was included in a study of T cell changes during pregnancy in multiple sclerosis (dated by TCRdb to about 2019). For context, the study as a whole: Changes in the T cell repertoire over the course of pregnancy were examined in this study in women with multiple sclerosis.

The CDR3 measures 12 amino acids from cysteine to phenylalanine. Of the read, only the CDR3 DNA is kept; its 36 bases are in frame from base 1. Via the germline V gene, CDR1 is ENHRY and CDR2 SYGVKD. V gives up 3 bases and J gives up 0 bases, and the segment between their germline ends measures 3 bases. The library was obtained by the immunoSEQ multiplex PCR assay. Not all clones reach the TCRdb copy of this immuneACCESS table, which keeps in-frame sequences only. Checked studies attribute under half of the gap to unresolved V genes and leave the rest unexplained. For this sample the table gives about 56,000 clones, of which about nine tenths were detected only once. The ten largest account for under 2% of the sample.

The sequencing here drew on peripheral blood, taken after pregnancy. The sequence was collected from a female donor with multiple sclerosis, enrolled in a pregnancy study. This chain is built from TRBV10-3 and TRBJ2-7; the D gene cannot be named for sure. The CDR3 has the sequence CAISDSSYEQYF. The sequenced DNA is TGTGCCATCAGTGACAGCTCCTACGAGCAGTACTTC.